These 18 T cell receptor beta chains share one sample of origin, sequenced in a study of CD8+CD57+ T cells in acquired aplastic anemia. Those patients picked for sequencing had displayed CD8+CD57+ cell expansion on flow cytometry. Genomic DNA provided the template from which TCR beta VDJ and CDR3 profiles were obtained. TCRdb used MiXCR to reprocess the reads, holding one entry per CDR3 protein. The sample lists about 180,000 distinct CDR3 sequences, around 60% seen once, with about 42% in the top ten. Sequencing used sorted CD4+, CD8+, or CD8+CD57+ T cells (not recorded which) from PBMCs. Receptor source: a human donor with aplastic anemia.

V gene TRBV7-9 combines with J gene TRBJ2-3; 7 bases agree with TRBD1. The CDR3 sequence is 14 residues long. The J segment lost 3 bases and the V segment lost 4 bases, leaving 4 bases of the junction unmatched. From germline, CDR1 is SEHNR and CDR2 FQNEAQ (reference sequence). CDR3 residues: CASSSQTGTDTQYF. CDR3 nucleotide sequence: TGTGCCAGCAGCTCCCAGACAGGGACAGATACGCAGTATTTT.

This clonotype was seen once. This chain connects TRBV29-1 to TRBJ2-7; TRBD2 matches 7 bases. The CDR3 has 15 residues. With V trimmed by 4 bases and J by 5 bases, 14 bases remained unmatched. Germline CDR1 is SQVTM and CDR2 is ANQGSEA. The chain's CDR3 is CSVVGRGTGQDEQYF. Here the CDR3 DNA reads TGCAGCGTTGTCGGGCGGGGGACGGGGCAGGACGAGCAGTACTTC.

This clonotype was picked up many times. This chain connects TRBV4-2 to TRBJ2-3, with TRBD2 identical over 10 bases. Germline-derived CDR1 and CDR2 are LGHNA and YNFKEQ. Germline trimming cut 0 bases from V and 5 bases from J; bases unmatched to any gene: 8. The CDR3 loop spans 17 amino acids. The CDR3 reads CASSQDAAGGLEDTQYF. The DNA for the CDR3 is TGTGCCAGCAGCCAAGACGCAGCGGGGGGGCTTGAAGATACGCAGTATTTT.

The V gene is TRBV7-1, the J gene TRBJ1-3; D unresolved. TRBV7-1 is noted as an ORF with a role that remains uncertain. The CDR3 runs to 11 residues. The ends were cut back, 5 bases at V and 4 bases at J, with 3 bases in the middle. CDR3: CASSTGNTIYF. The CDR3 DNA reads TGTGCCAGCAGCACAGGAAACACCATATATTTT.

This clonotype has only a few counts. The V gene is TRBV7-2, the J gene TRBJ2-5; no definite D call. CDR3 length: 13 amino acids. Deletions cut 4 bases from V and 5 bases from J, with 11 bases between. CDR1 is SGHTA, CDR2 FQGNSA, per germline. The CDR3 DNA follows: TGTGCCAGCAGCTCCCCTGCACAGGAGACCCAGTACTTC. Translated: CASSSPAQETQYF.

The CDR3 DNA is TGCAGTGCTAGAGATGAGACAGGTGGGGAGACCCAGTACTTC. Translating it yields CSARDETGGETQYF. The rearrangement uses TRBV20-1 and TRBJ2-5; perhaps TRBD1 as D (6 bases). Per the germline V gene, CDR1 is DFQATT and CDR2 is SNEGSKA (reference sequence). V was trimmed by 0 bases and J by 5 bases, leaving 13 bases between them. There are 14 residues in the CDR3.

In this sample, this clonotype turned up many times. The chain has TRBV11-2 and TRBJ2-2, with a possible D match to TRBD2 (5 bases). The length of the CDR3 is 14 residues. Trimming stripped 5 bases from V and 3 bases from J, with 10 bases between. CDR1 is SGHAT and CDR2 is FQNNGV in the germline V gene. CDR3 nucleotide sequence: TGTGCCAGCAGCCCGGGGTTATACACCGGGGAGCTGTTTTTT. Translation gives CASSPGLYTGELFF. The full variable domain, its missing parts supplied by reference TRBV11-2 and TRBJ2-2, is EAGVAQSPRYKIIEKRQSVAFWCNPISGHATLYWYQQILGQGPKLLIQFQNNGVVDDSQLPKDRFSAERLKGVDSTLKIQPAKLEDSAVYLCASSPGLYTGELFFGEGSRLTVL.

The V gene is TRBV6-2 or TRBV6-3, the J gene TRBJ2-2; 11 nucleotides agree with TRBD2. The CDR3 has 15 amino acids. Trimming took 4 bases from V and 7 from J; bases not matched to a gene: 5. Germline CDR1 reads MNHEY; CDR2 reads SVGEGT. The CDR3 sequence is CASSLTSGSIGELFF. CDR3 DNA: TGTGCCAGCAGTTTAACTAGCGGGAGTATCGGGGAGCTGTTTTTT.

This chain links TRBV15 with TRBJ2-7, with TRBD2 matching 8 bases. V was clipped by 2 bases and J by 1 base; unmatched bases: 16. This CDR3 region has 19 residues. From germline, CDR1 is LNHNV and CDR2 YYDKDF (reference sequence). CDR3 loop: CATSRSRGAGGATSYEQYF. For the CDR3, the DNA is TGTGCCACCAGCAGATCACGAGGGGCGGGGGGCGCTACTTCCTACGAGCAGTACTTC.

This clonotype was counted many times. CDR3 sequence reads: CASSPGQGYSPLHF. In DNA, the CDR3 is TGTGCCAGCAGCCCTGGACAGGGATATTCACCCCTCCACTTT. This chain links TRBV7-9 with TRBJ1-6; 8 positions match TRBD1. CDR1 and CDR2 (germline): SEHNR, FQNEAQ (reference sequence). The CDR3 contains 14 residues. Trimming cost V 5 bases and J 8 bases; bases outside gene matches: 5.

This clonotype was recorded many times. The chain employs TRBV4-2 and TRBJ2-3, with TRBD1 as a possible D gene (6 bases). V was shortened by 4 bases and J by 0 bases, with 14 bases between the two germline ends. The CDR3 runs 16 residues. Germline V gives CDR1 LGHNA, CDR2 YNFKEQ. The CDR3 sequence is CASSLKGEPSTDTQYF. The CDR3 bases are TGTGCCAGCAGCCTAAAGGGGGAGCCTAGCACAGATACGCAGTATTTT.

This chain connects TRBV24-1 to TRBJ2-1; 10 bases are shared with TRBD1. The V segment lost 4 bases and the J segment 5 bases; nucleotides outside the gene matches: 7. Germline V gene lookup returns CDR1 KGHDR and CDR2 SFDVKD. The CDR3 has 16 residues. Here the CDR3 reads CATSDPGTGVNNEQFF. Written as DNA, the CDR3 is TGTGCCACCAGTGACCCAGGGACAGGGGTAAACAATGAGCAGTTCTTC.

This chain connects TRBV5-4 to TRBJ2-7, with no clear D. The CDR3 totals 13 residues. Germline values: CDR1 SGHNT, CDR2 YYREEE (reference sequence). Trimming took 4 bases from V and 3 from J, leaving 11 bases between them. CDR3 in DNA: TGTGCCAGCAGCGCGGAGTGGGGCTACGAGCAGTACTTC. Protein product: CASSAEWGYEQYF.

Concerning this clonotype itself: Given a much more abundant clone one base away, this may be a read error. The chain uses TRBV2 and TRBJ1-1; D is possibly TRBD1 (5 bases). From germline, CDR1 is SNHLY and CDR2 FYNNEI. The CDR3 consists of 13 residues. The CDR3 loop reads CASSQGLGTEALF. The DNA of the CDR3 is TGCGCCAGCAGCCAAGGTCTGGGGACTGAAGCTCTCTTT.

This rearrangement joins TRBV5-1 to TRBJ1-6, with 7 nucleotides matching TRBD1. Germline trimming cut 4 bases from V and 7 bases from J; bases unmatched to any gene: 5. The CDR3 runs 14 residues. Germline V gene sequence: CDR1 SGHRS, CDR2 YFSETQ. CDR3 region: CASSRGQPNSPLHF. DNA for the CDR3: TGCGCCAGCAGCCGGGGACAGCCGAATTCACCCCTCCACTTT.

V and J are TRBV14 and TRBJ2-5; D is undetermined. This CDR3 spans 11 amino acids. CDR1 and CDR2 from the germline V gene are SGHDN and FVKESK. The V gene lost 3 bases and the J gene lost 8 bases, with 7 bases spanning the gap. CDR3 sequence (DNA): TGTGCCAGCAGCCATTCGTCTACCCAGTACTTC. Protein sequence: CASSHSSTQYF.

The CDR3 reads CASSEEGTGTNSPLHF. CDR3 sequence (DNA): TGTGCCAGCAGTGAGGAAGGGACAGGGACTAATTCACCCCTCCACTTT. The rearrangement joins TRBV2 to TRBJ1-6, with 9 bases that match TRBD1. V shed 3 bases and J 6 bases; nucleotides not matched to a gene: 6. CDR3 length equals 16 residues. The germline gives CDR1 SNHLY, CDR2 FYNNEI.

The chain employs TRBV2 and TRBJ1-1, with TRBD1 as a possible D gene (5 bases). Per the germline V gene, CDR1 is SNHLY and CDR2 is FYNNEI. Trimming pared 4 bases from V and 5 bases from J, leaving 17 bases between. CDR3 length equals 15 residues. In nucleotides, the CDR3 is TGTGCCAGCAGTGGGAAGGGGTGGGGTGGGACTGAAGCTTTCTTT. Its translation: CASSGKGWGGTEAFF.